The T cell receptor beta chain under discussion was sequenced for a study of cytomegalovirus exposure and HLA in healthy donors. The overall study: Unique TCR beta sequences numbering approximately 120 million came from some 200 million T cells in an earlier analysis. Regarding the study as a whole: Investigators reported 150 to 200 TCR beta chains as tied to cytomegalovirus. Earlier results showed most TCR beta V segments being productive about 87% or about 30% of the time. Researchers reported in a later analysis that common viral pathogens appeared linked to several top clusters.

This clone was detected only once. Its antigen is unknown. PCR was performed using 60 Vbeta and 13 Jbeta primers. Libraries were prepared by immunoSEQ multiplex PCR; TCRdb keeps only in-frame clonotypes and omits some of them. The data show 200,000 to 250,000 clones, 70% to 90% seen once. The trim removed 1 base at V and 7 bases at J, leaving 6 bases unmatched. CDR3 length: 15 amino acids. Germline lookup yields CDR1 LGHNA and CDR2 YNFKEQ. The sequenced sample was PBMCs. This rearrangement joins TRBV4-2 to TRBJ2-7; TRBD2 matches at 11 bases. The source is a girl aged 2 to 10 in good health and CMV-seronegative. Here the CDR3 reads CASSQGALAGDEQYF. CDR3 coding DNA: TGTGCCAGCAGCCAAGGCGCACTAGCGGGAGATGAGCAGTACTTC.